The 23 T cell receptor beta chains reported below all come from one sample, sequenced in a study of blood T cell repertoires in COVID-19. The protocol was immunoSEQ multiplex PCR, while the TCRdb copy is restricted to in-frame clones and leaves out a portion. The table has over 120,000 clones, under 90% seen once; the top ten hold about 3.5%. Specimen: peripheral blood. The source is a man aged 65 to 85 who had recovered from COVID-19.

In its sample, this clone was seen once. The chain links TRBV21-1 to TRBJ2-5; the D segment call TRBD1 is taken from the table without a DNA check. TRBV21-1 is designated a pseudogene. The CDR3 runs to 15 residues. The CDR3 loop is CASSATGTGSETQYF. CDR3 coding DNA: TGTGCCAGCAGCGCCACCGGGACAGGAAGCGAGACCCAGTACTTC.

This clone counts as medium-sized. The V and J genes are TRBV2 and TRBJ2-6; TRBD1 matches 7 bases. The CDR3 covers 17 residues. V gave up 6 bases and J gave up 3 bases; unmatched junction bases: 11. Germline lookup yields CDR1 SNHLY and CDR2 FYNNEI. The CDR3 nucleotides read TGTGCCAGCAGCCGGGACAGTCAATCGGGTGGGGCCAACGTCCTGACTTTC. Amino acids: CASSRDSQSGGANVLTF.

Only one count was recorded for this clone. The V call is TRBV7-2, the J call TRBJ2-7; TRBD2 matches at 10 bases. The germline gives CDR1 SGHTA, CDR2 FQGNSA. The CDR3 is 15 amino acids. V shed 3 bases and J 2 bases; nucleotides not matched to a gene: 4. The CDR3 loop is CASSFLAGAPYEQYF. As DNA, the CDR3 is TGTGCCAGCAGCTTTCTAGCGGGAGCTCCCTACGAGCAGTACTTC.

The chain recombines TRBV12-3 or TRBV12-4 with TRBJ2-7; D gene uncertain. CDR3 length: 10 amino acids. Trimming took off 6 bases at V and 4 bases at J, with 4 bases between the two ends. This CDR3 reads CASSRYEQYF. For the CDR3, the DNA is TGTGCCAGCAGCCGTTACGAGCAGTACTTC.

CDR3 DNA: TGTGCCAGCAGCGTAGCAGCGGCGTCCGGCAATGAGCAGTTCTTC. Its protein is CASSVAAASGNEQFF. The chain uses TRBV9 and TRBJ2-1; possibly TRBD2 for D (5 bases). Germline V gene data show CDR1 as SGDLS and CDR2 as YYNGEE. The length of the CDR3 is 15 residues. V shed 0 bases and J shed 6 bases, with 13 bases lying between them.

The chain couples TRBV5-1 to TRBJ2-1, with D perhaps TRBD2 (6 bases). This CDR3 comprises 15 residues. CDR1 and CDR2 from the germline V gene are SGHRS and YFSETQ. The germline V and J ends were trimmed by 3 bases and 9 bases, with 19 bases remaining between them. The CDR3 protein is CASSSQPSSASEQFF. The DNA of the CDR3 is TGCGCCAGCAGCTCACAGCCTTCTAGCGCAAGTGAGCAGTTCTTC. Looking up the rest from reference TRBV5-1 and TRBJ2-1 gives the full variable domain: KAGVTQTPRYLIKTRGQQVTLSCSPISGHRSVSWYQQTPGQGLQFLFEYFSETQRNKGNFPGRFSGRQFSNSRSEMNVSTLELGDSALYLCASSSQPSSASEQFFGPGTRLTVL.

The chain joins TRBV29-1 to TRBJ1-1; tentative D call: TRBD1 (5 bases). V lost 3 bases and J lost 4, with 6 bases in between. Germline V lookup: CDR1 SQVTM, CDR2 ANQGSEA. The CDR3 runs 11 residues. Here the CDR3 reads CSVDRATEAFF. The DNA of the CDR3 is TGCAGCGTTGACAGGGCCACTGAAGCTTTCTTT.

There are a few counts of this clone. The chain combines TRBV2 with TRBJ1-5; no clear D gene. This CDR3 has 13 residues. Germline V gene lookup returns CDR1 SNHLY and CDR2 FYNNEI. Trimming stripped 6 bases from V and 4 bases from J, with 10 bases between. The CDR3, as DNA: TGTGCCAGCAGAAGACAACCGAATCAGCCCCAGCATTTT. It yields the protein CASRRQPNQPQHF.

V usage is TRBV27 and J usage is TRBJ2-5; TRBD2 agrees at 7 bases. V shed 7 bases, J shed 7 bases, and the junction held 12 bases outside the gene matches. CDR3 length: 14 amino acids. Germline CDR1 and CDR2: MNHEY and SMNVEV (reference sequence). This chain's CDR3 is CASTPAGSRGTQYF. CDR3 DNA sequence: TGTGCCAGCACCCCAGCGGGAAGTCGGGGGACCCAGTACTTC.

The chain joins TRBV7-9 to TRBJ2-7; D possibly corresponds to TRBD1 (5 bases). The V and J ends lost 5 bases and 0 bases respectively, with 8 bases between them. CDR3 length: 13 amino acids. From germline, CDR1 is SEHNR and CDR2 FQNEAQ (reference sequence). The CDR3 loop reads CASSQGNSYEQYF. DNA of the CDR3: TGTGCCAGCAGCCAGGGAAACTCCTACGAGCAGTACTTC.

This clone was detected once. This CDR3 is CASSFVGLENYGYTF. In DNA, the CDR3 is TGTGCCAGCAGTTTTGTGGGCTTGGAAAACTATGGCTACACCTTC. This chain joins TRBV28 and TRBJ1-2, with D unclear. The CDR3 extends over 15 amino acids. Germline V gene data show CDR1 as MDHEN and CDR2 as SYDVKM. The germline V and J ends were trimmed by 3 bases and 2 bases, with 13 bases remaining between them.

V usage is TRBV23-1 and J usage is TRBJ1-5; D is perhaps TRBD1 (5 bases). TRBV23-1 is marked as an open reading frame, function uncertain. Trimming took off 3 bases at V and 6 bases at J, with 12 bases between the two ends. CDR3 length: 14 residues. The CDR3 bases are TGCGCCAGCAGTCACCCGGGTGACAGTCAGCCCCAGCATTTT. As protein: CASSHPGDSQPQHF.

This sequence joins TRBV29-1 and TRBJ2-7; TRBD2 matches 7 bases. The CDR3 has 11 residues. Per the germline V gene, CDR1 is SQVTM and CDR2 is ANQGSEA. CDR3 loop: CGGTRGVEQYF. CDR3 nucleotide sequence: TGCGGCGGGACTCGGGGGGTCGAGCAGTACTTC.

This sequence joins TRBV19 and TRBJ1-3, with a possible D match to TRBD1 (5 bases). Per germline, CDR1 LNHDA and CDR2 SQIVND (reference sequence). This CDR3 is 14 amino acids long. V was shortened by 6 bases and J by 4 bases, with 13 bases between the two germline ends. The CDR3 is CASSATVTGNTIYF. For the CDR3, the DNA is TGTGCCAGTAGCGCGACAGTGACCGGAAACACCATATATTTT.

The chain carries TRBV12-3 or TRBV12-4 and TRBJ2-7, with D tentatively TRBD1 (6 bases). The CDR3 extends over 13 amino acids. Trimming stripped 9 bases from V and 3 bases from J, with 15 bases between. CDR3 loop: CARGMTGGYEQYF. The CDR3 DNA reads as TGTGCCAGAGGGATGACAGGTGGCTACGAGCAGTACTTC.

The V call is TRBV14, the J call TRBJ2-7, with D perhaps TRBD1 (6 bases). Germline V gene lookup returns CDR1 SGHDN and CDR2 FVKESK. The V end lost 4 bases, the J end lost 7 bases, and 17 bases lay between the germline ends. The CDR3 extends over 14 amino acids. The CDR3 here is CASSPWGPPHEQYF. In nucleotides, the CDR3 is TGTGCCAGCAGCCCCTGGGGGCCTCCTCATGAGCAGTACTTC.

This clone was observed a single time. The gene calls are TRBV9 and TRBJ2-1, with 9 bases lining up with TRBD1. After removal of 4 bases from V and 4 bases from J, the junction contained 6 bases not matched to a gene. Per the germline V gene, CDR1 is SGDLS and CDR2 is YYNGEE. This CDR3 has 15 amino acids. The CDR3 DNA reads TGTGCCAGCAGCCCCCGGACAGGGGTATACAATGAGCAGTTCTTC. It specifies CASSPRTGVYNEQFF.

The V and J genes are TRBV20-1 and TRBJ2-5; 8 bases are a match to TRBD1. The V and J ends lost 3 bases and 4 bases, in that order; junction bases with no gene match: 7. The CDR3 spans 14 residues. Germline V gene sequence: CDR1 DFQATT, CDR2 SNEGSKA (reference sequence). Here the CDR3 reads CSASTSGGVETQYF. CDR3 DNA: TGCAGTGCTAGTACCTCAGGGGGCGTAGAGACCCAGTACTTC.

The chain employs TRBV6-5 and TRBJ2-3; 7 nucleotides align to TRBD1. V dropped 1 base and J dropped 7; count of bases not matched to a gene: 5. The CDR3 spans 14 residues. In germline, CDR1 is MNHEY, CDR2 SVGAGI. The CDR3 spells CASSYFRQGYTQYF. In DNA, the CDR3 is TGTGCCAGCAGTTACTTTCGACAGGGCTATACGCAGTATTTT.

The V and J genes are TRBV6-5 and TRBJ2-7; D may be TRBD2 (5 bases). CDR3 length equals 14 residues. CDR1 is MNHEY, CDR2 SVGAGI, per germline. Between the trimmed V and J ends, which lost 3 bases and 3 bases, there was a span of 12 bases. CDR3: CASSYTSRGYEQYF. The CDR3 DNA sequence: TGTGCCAGCAGTTATACCAGTCGGGGCTACGAGCAGTACTTC.

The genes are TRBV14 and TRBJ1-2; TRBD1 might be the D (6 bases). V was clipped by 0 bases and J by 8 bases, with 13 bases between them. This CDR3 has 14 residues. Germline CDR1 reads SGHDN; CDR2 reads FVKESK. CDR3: CASSQDLAGAGYTF. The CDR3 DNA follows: TGTGCCAGCAGCCAAGATCTCGCAGGGGCCGGCTACACCTTC.

The CDR3 DNA reads as TGTGCCAGCAGCCCCGGACTAGGTCTTGGGTATACGCAGTATTTT. It codes for CASSPGLGLGYTQYF. This rearrangement joins TRBV3-1 (or the pseudogene TRBV3-2) to TRBJ2-3; 7 bases map to TRBD2. Germline loops: CDR1 LGHDT, CDR2 YNNKEL (reference sequence). There are 15 residues in the CDR3. The V gene end was trimmed by 4 bases and the J gene end by 7 bases; junction bases not matched to a gene: 11.

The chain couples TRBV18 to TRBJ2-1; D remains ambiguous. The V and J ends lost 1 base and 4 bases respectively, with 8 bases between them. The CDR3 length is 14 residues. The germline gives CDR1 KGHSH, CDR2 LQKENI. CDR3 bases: TGTGCCAGCTCACCACAGGCGGAATACAATGAGCAGTTCTTC. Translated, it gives CASSPQAEYNEQFF. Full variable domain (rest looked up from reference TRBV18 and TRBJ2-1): NAGVMQNPRHLVRRRGQEARLRCSPMKGHSHVYWYRQLPEEGLKFMVYLQKENIIDESGMPKERFSAEFPKEGPSILRIQQVVRGDSAAYFCASSPQAEYNEQFFGPGTRLTVL.